This T cell receptor (beta chain) was sequenced in a study of blood T cell repertoires in COVID-19. Germline CDR1 reads SGHNT; CDR2 reads YYREEE (reference sequence). CDR3 length: 14 amino acids. As concerns this clone: A read error may account for a junction end that differs from germline.

Original analysis: The assay estimated nucleated cells by amplifying reference gene primers. This table comes from immunoSEQ multiplex PCR, and its TCRdb copy is limited to in-frame clones, with some not included. The D gene and trimming were derived from the DNA, and the V and J assignments and clone size from that table. In the table there are over 350,000 clones, roughly nine tenths of which are singletons. Participants were placed into cohorts based on the clinical history they reported. The TCR originated in a woman aged 40 to 49 who had been exposed to COVID-19. The chain employs TRBV5-4 and TRBJ1-1; no reliable D call. Sequencing was done on a sample of PBMCs or T cells enriched from blood (not recorded which). CDR3: CASSFSGSPTQAFF. The DNA for the CDR3 is TGTGCCAGCAGCTTTTCTGGGAGCCCCACTCAAGCTTTCTTT.